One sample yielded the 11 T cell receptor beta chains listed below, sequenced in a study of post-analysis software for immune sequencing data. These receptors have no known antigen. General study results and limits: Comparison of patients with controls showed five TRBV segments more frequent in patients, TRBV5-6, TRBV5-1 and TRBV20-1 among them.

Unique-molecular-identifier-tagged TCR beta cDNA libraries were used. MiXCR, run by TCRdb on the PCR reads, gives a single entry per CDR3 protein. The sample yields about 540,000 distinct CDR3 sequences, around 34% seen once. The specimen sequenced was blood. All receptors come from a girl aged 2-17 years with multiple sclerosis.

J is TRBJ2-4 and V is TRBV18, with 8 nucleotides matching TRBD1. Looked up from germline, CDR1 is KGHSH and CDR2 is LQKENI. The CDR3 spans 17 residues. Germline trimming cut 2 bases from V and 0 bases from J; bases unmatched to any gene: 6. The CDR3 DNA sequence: TGTGCCAGCTCACCAGGGGGACAGGAGAAAGCCAAAAACATTCAGTACTTC. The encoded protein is CASSPGGQEKAKNIQYF. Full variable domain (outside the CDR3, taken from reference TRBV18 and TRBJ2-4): NAGVMQNPRHLVRRRGQEARLRCSPMKGHSHVYWYRQLPEEGLKFMVYLQKENIIDESGMPKERFSAEFPKEGPSILRIQQVVRGDSAAYFCASSPGGQEKAKNIQYFGAGTRLSVL.

The CDR3 reads CSASPGTGSADTQYF. Written as DNA, the CDR3 is TGCAGTGCTAGCCCCGGGACAGGCAGTGCAGATACGCAGTATTTT. The chain recombines TRBV20-1 with TRBJ2-3, with 8 bases fitting TRBD1. Germline lookup yields CDR1 DFQATT and CDR2 SNEGSKA (reference sequence). This CDR3 comprises 15 residues. V was pared by 3 bases and J by 4 bases, with 9 bases of the junction left unmatched.

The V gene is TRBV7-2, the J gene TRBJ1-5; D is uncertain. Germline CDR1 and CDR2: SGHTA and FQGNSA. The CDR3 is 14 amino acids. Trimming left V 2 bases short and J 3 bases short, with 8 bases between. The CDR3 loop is CASSLSLLNQPQHF. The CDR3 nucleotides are TGTGCCAGCAGCTTATCCCTTCTCAATCAGCCCCAGCATTTT.

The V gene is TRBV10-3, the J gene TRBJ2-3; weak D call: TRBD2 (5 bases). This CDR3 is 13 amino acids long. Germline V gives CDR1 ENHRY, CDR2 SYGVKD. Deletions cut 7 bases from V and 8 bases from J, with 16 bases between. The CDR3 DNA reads TGTGCCATCAAGCCCCACCTCCGGGGTACGCAGTATTTT. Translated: CAIKPHLRGTQYF.

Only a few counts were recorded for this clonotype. The CDR3 sequence is CASSLGTGNTGELFF. DNA of the CDR3: TGCGCCAGCAGCCTAGGGACAGGGAACACCGGGGAGCTGTTTTTT. V usage is TRBV5-1 and J usage is TRBJ2-2; 8 bases are a match to TRBD1. CDR3 length equals 15 residues. The ends lost 4 bases at V and 1 base at J; junction bases unmatched: 3. Per germline, CDR1 SGHRS and CDR2 YFSETQ.

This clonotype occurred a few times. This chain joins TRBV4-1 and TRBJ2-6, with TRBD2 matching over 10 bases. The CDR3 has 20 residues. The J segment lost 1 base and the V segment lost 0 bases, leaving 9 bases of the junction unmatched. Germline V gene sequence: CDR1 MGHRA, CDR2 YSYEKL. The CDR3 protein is CASSQEVLAGAISGANVLTF. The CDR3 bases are TGCGCCAGCAGCCAAGAAGTGCTAGCGGGGGCGATATCTGGGGCCAACGTCCTGACTTTC.

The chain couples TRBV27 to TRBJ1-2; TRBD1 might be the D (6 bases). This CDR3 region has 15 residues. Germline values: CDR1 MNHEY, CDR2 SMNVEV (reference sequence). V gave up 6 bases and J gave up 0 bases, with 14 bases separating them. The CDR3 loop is CASSSGQPPNYGYTF. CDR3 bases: TGTGCCAGCAGCTCAGGACAGCCCCCTAACTATGGCTACACCTTC.

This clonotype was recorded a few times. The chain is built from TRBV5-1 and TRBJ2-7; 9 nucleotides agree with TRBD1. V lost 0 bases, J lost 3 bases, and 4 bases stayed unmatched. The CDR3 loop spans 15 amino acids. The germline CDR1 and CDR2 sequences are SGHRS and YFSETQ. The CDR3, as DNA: TGCGCCAGCAGCTTGGCGGGACAGGGAATCTACGAGCAGTACTTC. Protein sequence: CASSLAGQGIYEQYF.

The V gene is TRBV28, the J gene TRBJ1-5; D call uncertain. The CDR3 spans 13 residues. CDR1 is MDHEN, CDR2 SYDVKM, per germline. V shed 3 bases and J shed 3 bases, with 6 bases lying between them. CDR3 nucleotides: TGTGCCAGCAGTTTGATGGACAATCAGCCCCAGCATTTT. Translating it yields CASSLMDNQPQHF. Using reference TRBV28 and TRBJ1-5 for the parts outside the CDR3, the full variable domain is DVKVTQSSRYLVKRTGEKVFLECVQDMDHENMFWYRQDPGLGLRLIYFSYDVKMKEKGDIPEGYSVSREKKERFSLILESASTNQTSMYLCASSLMDNQPQHFGDGTRLSIL.

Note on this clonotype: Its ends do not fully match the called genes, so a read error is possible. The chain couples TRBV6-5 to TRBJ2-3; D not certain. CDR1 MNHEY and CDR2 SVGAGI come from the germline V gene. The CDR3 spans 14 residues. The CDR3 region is CAGSYYQPTDTQYF. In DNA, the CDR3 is TGTGCCGGCAGTTACTACCAACCCACAGATACGCAGTATTTT.

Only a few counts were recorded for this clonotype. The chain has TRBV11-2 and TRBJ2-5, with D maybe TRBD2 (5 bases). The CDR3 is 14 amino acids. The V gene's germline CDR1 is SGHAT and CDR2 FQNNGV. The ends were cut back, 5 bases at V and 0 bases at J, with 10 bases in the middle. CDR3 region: CASSREDYQETQYF. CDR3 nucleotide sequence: TGTGCCAGCAGCCGAGAGGACTACCAAGAGACCCAGTACTTC.